Listed below are T cell receptor beta chains from one sample, sequenced in a study of shared clonotypes between healthy human individuals. The method was immunoSEQ multiplex PCR; TCRdb's version includes in-frame clones alone and lacks a portion of them. The sample shows about 980,000 clones, 76% of them seen only once. The material sequenced was memory CD4+ T cells sorted from blood. The source of these receptors is a man younger than 30 in good health. Both conserved end residues are part of each CDR3. A D gene is named only where the DNA matches it firmly. Part of the rows lack a size; the others show once, few, many or a class for expanded clones.

>TRBJ2-3|NA|TRBV18|NA
CASTTWKISTDTQYF
TGTGCCAGCACTACTTGGAAAATTAGCACAGATACGCAGTATTTT
>TRBJ2-6|NA|TRBV6-1|NA
CASSERSGGPSGANVLTF
TGTGCCAGCAGTGAAAGGAGTGGGGGGCCCTCTGGGGCCAACGTCCTGACTTTC
>TRBJ2-7|NA|TRBV6-5|NA
CASTPTGSYEQYF
TGTGCCAGCACCCCTACAGGGTCCTACGAGCAGTACTTC
>TRBJ1-5|NA|TRBV11-3|NA
CASTLLRDNQPQHF
TGTGCCAGCACCCTTCTGAGGGATAATCAGCCCCAGCATTTT
>TRBJ2-1|TRBD2|TRBV6-4|NA
CASSPGTSKVEQFF
TGTGCCAGCAGCCCCGGGACTAGCAAGGTTGAGCAGTTCTTC
>TRBJ1-2|TRBD1|TRBV25-1|NA
CASSGSLTGNYGYTF
TGTGCCAGCAGTGGAAGTTTGACAGGGAACTATGGCTACACCTTC
>TRBJ2-7|NA|TRBV7-9|NA
CASSLNSNTYEQYF
TGTGCCAGCAGCTTAAACAGCAATACCTACGAGCAGTACTTC
>TRBJ1-3|TRBD1|TRBV19|NA
CASRNRGLGGNTIYF
TGTGCCAGTAGGAACAGGGGGCTCGGAGGAAACACCATATATTTT
>TRBJ1-3|NA|TRBV6-5|few
CASSYGGHSGNTIYF
TGTGCCAGCAGTTACGGGGGCCACTCTGGAAACACCATATATTTT
>TRBJ1-4|NA|TRBV30|few
CAWKGVGKLFF
TGTGCCTGGAAGGGTGTCGGAAAACTGTTTTTT
>TRBJ2-7|TRBD2|TRBV19|NA
CASSSRLAGSSYEQYF
TGTGCCAGTAGTTCACGACTAGCGGGGAGCTCCTACGAGCAGTACTTC
>TRBJ1-1|NA|TRBV6-5|few
CASSYRDTNTEAFF
TGTGCCAGCAGTTACCGGGACACTAACACTGAAGCTTTCTTT
>TRBJ1-5|NA|TRBV4-1|NA
CASSREYSNQPQHF
TGCGCCAGCAGCCGCGAGTATAGCAATCAGCCCCAGCATTTT
>TRBJ1-2|NA|TRBV5-1|NA
CASSFTVMDGYTF
TGCGCCAGCAGCTTTACTGTCATGGATGGCTACACCTTC
>TRBJ2-7|TRBD1|TRBV5-6|many
CASSLGGPSSYEQYF
TGTGCCAGCAGCTTAGGGGGCCCAAGCTCCTACGAGCAGTACTTC
>TRBJ2-2|NA|TRBV25-1|few
CASSEPGANTGELFF
TGTGCCAGCAGTGAGCCCGGGGCGAACACCGGGGAGCTGTTTTTT
>TRBJ2-3|NA|TRBV7-9|NA
CASRLTGTDTQYF
TGTGCCAGCAGATTGACCGGCACAGATACGCAGTATTTT
>TRBJ1-5|NA|TRBV5-5|few
CASSLSLGVSNQPQHF
TGTGCCAGCAGCTTGTCCTTGGGGGTTAGCAATCAGCCCCAGCATTTT
>TRBJ2-1|NA|TRBV29-1|NA
CSVSRDNNEQFF
TGCAGCGTTTCCCGGGATAACAATGAGCAGTTCTTC
>TRBJ1-1|NA|TRBV14|few
CASSHSNWWMNTEAFF
TGTGCCAGCAGCCACTCTAATTGGTGGATGAACACTGAAGCTTTCTTT
>TRBJ1-1|NA|TRBV14|NA
CASSSTGRAEAFF
TGTGCCAGCAGCAGTACAGGGCGCGCCGAAGCTTTCTTT
>TRBJ2-7|NA|TRBV5-6|NA
CASSIDPYEQYF
TGTGCCAGCAGCATCGACCCCTACGAGCAGTACTTC
>TRBJ2-5|TRBD2|TRBV5-4|NA
CASSSLAGQETQYF
TGTGCCAGCAGCTCCCTAGCGGGACAAGAGACCCAGTACTTC
>TRBJ2-5|TRBD2|TRBV30|NA
CAWSALAGTLYF
TGTGCCTGGAGTGCCCTAGCGGGCACCCTTTACTTC
>TRBJ1-4|TRBD1|TRBV30|NA
CAWSTGTGFEGEKLFF
TGTGCCTGGAGCACCGGGACAGGGTTTGAGGGGGAAAAACTGTTTTTT
>TRBJ1-3|NA|TRBV5-6|NA
CASSASRVSGNTIYF
TGTGCCAGCAGCGCCAGCAGGGTATCTGGAAACACCATATATTTT